This T cell receptor (beta chain) was recovered during a study of prognosis after radiotherapy for stage I lung cancer. Study-wide context: The biologically effective dose of the SBRT radiotherapy was at least 100 Gy, given over 3 to 5 fractions. Broader study findings: Post-therapy Shannon entropy was lower in patients developing distant metastases following stereotactic body radiation therapy.

The CDR3 spans 15 residues. Germline V CDR1 and CDR2: MNHNS, SASEGT. The V and J ends lost 3 bases and 8 bases respectively, with 16 bases between them. This clonotype was seen many times. What it recognizes is unknown. Two-round multiplex PCR, the amplification method, yielded TCR beta CDR3 from genomic DNA. The first PCR round targeted every TRBV and TRBJ gene with specific primers. TCRdb redid the calling of the multiplex PCR reads with MiXCR, one entry per CDR3 protein. In the table there are roughly 38,000 distinct CDR3 sequences, around 22% of which are singletons. The patients, who had no history of other malignancies and had received no prior chemotherapy or radiotherapy, were all found to be node-negative on CT and PET/CT.

This clonotype was sampled from a donor over 45 with non-small cell lung cancer. The sample consisted of PBMCs, taken before or after stereotactic body radiation therapy (not recorded which). V usage is TRBV6-1 and J usage is TRBJ1-4, with no clear D. The CDR3: CASSDTEGLGEKLFF. CDR3 sequence (DNA): TGTGCCAGCAGTGATACGGAGGGATTAGGAGAAAAACTGTTTTTT.